The 26 T cell receptor beta chains below were found in one sample sequenced in a study of spatial heterogeneity in lung cancer. One entry per CDR3 protein, called by TCRdb with MiXCR from the 5' RACE reads. The sample lists about 38,000 distinct CDR3 sequences; approximately 7.5% were seen once. Noted time point: sample taken at primary tumor resection. No cell sorting; template was whole RNA from tumor, lung tissue or PBMC. The sequenced sample was PBMCs, obtained at surgery. Source of these receptors: a male donor with early-stage non-small cell lung cancer.

This clonotype was recorded many times. CDR3 sequence: CASSVGLGQVAFF. Here the CDR3 DNA reads TGTGCCAGCAGCGTAGGTCTGGGGCAGGTGGCTTTCTTT. This chain uses TRBV9 with TRBJ1-1, with D possibly being TRBD1 (5 bases). The germline V gene encodes CDR1 SGDLS and CDR2 YYNGEE. The CDR3 consists of 13 residues. Trimming removed 0 bases from V and 11 bases from J, with 14 bases in between. Full variable domain (missing parts from reference TRBV9 and TRBJ1-1): DSGVTQTPKHLITATGQRVTLRCSPRSGDLSVYWYQQSLDQGLQFLIQYYNGEERAKGNILERFSAQQFPDLHSELNLSSLELGDSALYFCASSVGLGQVAFFGQGTRLTVV.

The chain has TRBV7-8 and TRBJ2-7; perhaps D is TRBD1 or TRBD2 (6 bases each). Trimming took 5 bases from V and 2 from J, leaving 13 bases between them. The CDR3 has 14 residues. Germline lookup yields CDR1 SGHVS and CDR2 FQNEAQ. The DNA of the CDR3 is TGTGCCAGCAGCCCTACGGGGGCCCCCTACGAGCAGTACTTC. Protein product: CASSPTGAPYEQYF.

This clonotype showed up many times. The chain combines TRBV4-3 with TRBJ1-2; D is undetermined. V was shortened by 3 bases and J by 2 bases, with 13 bases between the two germline ends. This CDR3 has 15 amino acids. The germline gives CDR1 LGHNA, CDR2 YSLEER. For the CDR3, the DNA is TGCGCCAGCAGCCAGTATGGAGGGATCAACTATGGCTACACCTTC. As protein: CASSQYGGINYGYTF.

This clonotype has just one count. Since a much larger clone is just one base distant, this may be a read error. The genes are TRBV2 and TRBJ2-1; TRBD1 might be the D (6 bases). V lost 2 bases, J lost 4 bases, and 12 bases lay in between. Per the germline V gene, CDR1 is SNHLY and CDR2 is FYNNEI. The CDR3 spans 15 residues. The CDR3 spells CASSEFPDSYNEQFF. In DNA form, the CDR3 reads TGTGCCAGCAGTGAATTTCCGGACAGTTACAATGAGCAGTTCTTC.

CDR3 coding DNA: TGTGCCAGCACCTACCGACAGGGGGGGACCGGGGAGCTGTTTTTT. The encoded protein is CASTYRQGGTGELFF. The chain employs TRBV11-2 and TRBJ2-2, with TRBD1 matching over 9 bases. The CDR3 has 15 residues. CDR1 is SGHAT, CDR2 FQNNGV, per germline. With 7 bases clipped from V and 5 bases from J, the junction kept 8 bases outside the gene matches.

This clonotype has ten or more counts. This sequence joins TRBV7-9 and TRBJ2-2; D is unresolved. Trimming shortened V by 3 bases and J by 6 bases, and 5 bases separated the two germline ends. The CDR3 contains 12 residues. CDR1 is SEHNR, CDR2 FQNEAQ, per germline (reference sequence). CDR3 nucleotides: TGTGCCAGCAGCTTCAGAGCCGGGGAGCTGTTTTTT. Protein product: CASSFRAGELFF.

This clonotype was seen at least ten times. The rearrangement uses TRBV29-1 and TRBJ1-3; the D is unclear. Germline CDR1 and CDR2: SQVTM and ANQGSEA. Trimming removed 3 bases at V and 0 bases at J, with 6 bases between. This CDR3 is 13 amino acids long. The CDR3 loop is CSVDMSSGNTIYF. DNA for the CDR3: TGCAGCGTTGACATGAGCTCTGGAAACACCATATATTTT.

This clonotype was recorded many times. The rearrangement joins TRBV5-1 to TRBJ2-1, with D tentatively TRBD1 or TRBD2 (6 bases each). This CDR3 has 16 amino acids. The V end lost 4 bases, the J end lost 3 bases, and 17 bases lay between the germline ends. Germline lookup yields CDR1 SGHRS and CDR2 YFSETQ. CDR3 bases: TGCGCCAGCAGCCTTCTAGGGGGGACCCACTACAATGAGCAGTTCTTC. Its translation: CASSLLGGTHYNEQFF.

There are many counts of this clonotype. This chain connects TRBV5-1 to TRBJ2-7, with 8 bases that match TRBD2. With 5 bases clipped from V and 4 bases from J, the junction kept 5 bases outside the gene matches. CDR1 and CDR2 (germline): SGHRS, YFSETQ. CDR3 length: 13 residues. CDR3 region: CASSPSGSYEQYV. The CDR3 DNA reads TGCGCCAGCAGTCCCAGCGGGAGTTACGAGCAGTACGTC.

This clonotype was found many times. The V gene is TRBV7-9, the J gene TRBJ1-2; D gene uncertain. Germline assignment: CDR1 SEHNR and CDR2 FQNEAQ (reference sequence). The CDR3 length is 12 residues. The V end was cut by 2 bases, the J end by 7 bases, with 8 bases between. In DNA, the CDR3 is TGTGCCAGCAGCTTAACGGTCGGTGGCTACACCTTC. Residues: CASSLTVGGYTF.

Of note for this clonotype: A single base separates this from a much larger clone, so it may be a read error. V is TRBV6-5 and J is TRBJ2-5; D call uncertain. This CDR3 comprises 13 residues. Germline V gene sequence: CDR1 MNHEY, CDR2 SVGAGI. The CDR3 region has the DNA TGTGCCAGCTGTTATAGTGGGCGAGAGACCCAGTACTTC. Translating gives CASCYSGRETQYF.

This clonotype was seen many times. This chain joins TRBV6-1 and TRBJ2-7; D might be TRBD1 (6 bases). The CDR3 sequence is 16 residues long. V lost 3 bases to trimming and J lost 1 base, with 16 bases between them. The germline gives CDR1 MNHNS, CDR2 SASEGT. The CDR3, as DNA: TGTGCCAGCAGTGATCTTTCTGGGGGCCGGTCCTACGAGCAGTACGTC. Protein sequence: CASSDLSGGRSYEQYV.

The table lists this clonotype with a few counts. The chain has TRBV6-5 and TRBJ1-5; D call uncertain. The V gene's germline CDR1 is MNHEY and CDR2 SVGAGI. V was clipped by 6 bases and J by 5 bases, with 17 bases between them. The CDR3 consists of 15 residues. The CDR3 region has the DNA TGTGCCAGCAGCCGCACGGCACAGTGGGATCAGCCCCAGCATTTT. Translated, it gives CASSRTAQWDQPQHF.

This clonotype was seen at least ten times. The chain is built from TRBV6-5 and TRBJ2-7; 9 bases match TRBD2. The trim removed 0 bases at V and 0 bases at J, leaving 6 bases unmatched. The CDR3 runs 17 residues. Germline V gene sequence: CDR1 MNHEY, CDR2 SVGAGI. CDR3 region: CASSYSATSGFSYEQYV. CDR3 DNA sequence: TGTGCCAGCAGTTACTCTGCGACTAGCGGTTTCTCCTACGAGCAGTACGTC.

This clonotype was detected many times. The rearrangement links TRBV5-6 to TRBJ1-2, with 7 bases fitting TRBD1. The CDR3 has 14 amino acids. With 4 bases clipped from V and 5 bases from J, the junction kept 8 bases outside the gene matches. CDR1 SGHDT and CDR2 YYEEEE come from the germline V gene. This chain's CDR3 is CASSRPGQIYGYTF. The DNA of the CDR3 is TGTGCCAGCAGCCGCCCGGGACAGATTTATGGCTACACCTTC.

V is TRBV12-3 or TRBV12-4 and J is TRBJ2-2, with 7 nucleotides matching TRBD2. The CDR3 contains 17 residues. After removal of 0 bases from V and 3 bases from J, the junction contained 7 bases not matched to a gene. CDR3 residues: CASSLAGARGYTGELFF. In DNA form, the CDR3 reads TGTGCCAGCAGTTTAGCAGGGGCGCGGGGGTACACCGGGGAGCTGTTTTTT.

This clonotype was picked up many times. The gene calls are TRBV6-5 and TRBJ2-1, with D unresolved. The CDR3 runs 12 residues. The germline V and J ends were trimmed by 4 bases and 7 bases, with 8 bases remaining between them. CDR1 MNHEY and CDR2 SVGAGI come from the germline V gene. CDR3 loop: CASSSFQNEQFF. The DNA for the CDR3 is TGTGCCAGCAGTTCCTTTCAGAATGAGCAGTTCTTC.

The chain carries TRBV5-6 and TRBJ2-5; 7 bases match TRBD2. The germline gives CDR1 SGHDT, CDR2 YYEEEE. Trimming removed 2 bases from V and 5 bases from J; junction bases left unmatched: 6. The CDR3 extends over 14 amino acids. The CDR3 sequence is CASSFLAAVETQYF. The CDR3 coding sequence is TGTGCCAGCAGCTTTCTAGCGGCCGTGGAGACCCAGTACTTC.

This clonotype was observed many times. This rearrangement joins TRBV6-2 or TRBV6-3 to TRBJ1-2, with TRBD1 as a possible D gene (6 bases). CDR1 and CDR2 (germline): MNHEY, SVGEGT. Trimming took off 6 bases at V and 7 bases at J, with 18 bases between the two ends. The CDR3 is 14 amino acids. CDR3 bases: TGTGCCAGCAGCCCTACTACAGGGATGAGTGGCTACACCTTC. Protein product: CASSPTTGMSGYTF.

On this clonotype itself: Germline and junction disagree at one end, which may indicate a read error. The chain employs TRBV7-6 and TRBJ2-3, with 13 bases that match TRBD2. This CDR3 has 18 amino acids. Germline CDR1 and CDR2: SGHVS and FNYEAQ. CDR3 protein: CVSSLTSGRAFGTDTQYF. In DNA, the CDR3 is TGTGTCAGCAGCCTAACTAGCGGGAGGGCCTTCGGGACAGATACGCAGTATTTT.

The chain is built from TRBV20-1 and TRBJ2-1, with 11 bases matching TRBD1. V shed 6 bases and J 6 bases; nucleotides not matched to a gene: 13. CDR3 length: 16 residues. Germline CDR1 DFQATT, CDR2 SNEGSKA (reference sequence). CDR3: CSATNPGQGVLNEQFF. DNA of the CDR3: TGCAGTGCAACCAATCCGGGACAGGGGGTTCTCAATGAGCAGTTCTTC.

This clonotype was seen repeatedly, ten times or more. The rearrangement uses TRBV12-3 or TRBV12-4 and TRBJ2-3; TRBD2 matches 8 bases. The CDR3 contains 15 residues. The trim removed 5 bases at V and 1 base at J, leaving 5 bases unmatched. CDR3 protein: CASSLRLARTDTQYF. In DNA form, the CDR3 reads TGTGCCAGCAGTCTAAGACTAGCGCGCACAGATACGCAGTATTTT.

This rearrangement joins TRBV6-6 to TRBJ2-2; no clear D. The CDR3 contains 13 residues. Germline CDR1 is MNHNY and CDR2 is SVGAGI (reference sequence). Trimming stripped 0 bases from V and 5 bases from J, with 4 bases between. CDR3 residues: CASSYSMTGELFF. For the CDR3, the DNA is TGTGCCAGCAGTTACTCGATGACCGGGGAGCTGTTTTTT.

V gene TRBV12-3 or TRBV12-4 combines with J gene TRBJ2-7, with D uncertain. Trimming cost V 4 bases and J 6 bases, with 13 bases left between them. This CDR3 is built from 13 residues. In DNA form, the CDR3 reads TGTGCCAGCAGTTCGAACTCGCTAGGCGAGCAGTACTTC. Translation gives CASSSNSLGEQYF.

The chain employs TRBV4-3 and TRBJ2-1; 14 bases are a match to TRBD2. The CDR3 extends over 16 amino acids. With V trimmed by 2 bases and J by 10 bases, 7 bases remained unmatched. The germline V gene encodes CDR1 LGHNA and CDR2 YSLEER. CDR3 sequence reads: CASSQMGLAGATEQFF. The CDR3 DNA reads as TGCGCCAGCAGCCAAATGGGACTAGCGGGAGCCACGGAGCAGTTCTTC.

This clonotype was observed a few times. The chain employs TRBV25-1 and TRBJ2-5, with a tentative D call TRBD2 (6 bases). The CDR3 contains 16 residues. Trimming cost V 3 bases and J 1 base, with 15 bases left between them. The germline gives CDR1 MGHDK, CDR2 SYGVNS. Written as DNA, the CDR3 is TGTGCCAGCAGTGACCGGGGGAGGAGGTTCCAAGAGACCCAGTACTTC. This gives the protein CASSDRGRRFQETQYF.